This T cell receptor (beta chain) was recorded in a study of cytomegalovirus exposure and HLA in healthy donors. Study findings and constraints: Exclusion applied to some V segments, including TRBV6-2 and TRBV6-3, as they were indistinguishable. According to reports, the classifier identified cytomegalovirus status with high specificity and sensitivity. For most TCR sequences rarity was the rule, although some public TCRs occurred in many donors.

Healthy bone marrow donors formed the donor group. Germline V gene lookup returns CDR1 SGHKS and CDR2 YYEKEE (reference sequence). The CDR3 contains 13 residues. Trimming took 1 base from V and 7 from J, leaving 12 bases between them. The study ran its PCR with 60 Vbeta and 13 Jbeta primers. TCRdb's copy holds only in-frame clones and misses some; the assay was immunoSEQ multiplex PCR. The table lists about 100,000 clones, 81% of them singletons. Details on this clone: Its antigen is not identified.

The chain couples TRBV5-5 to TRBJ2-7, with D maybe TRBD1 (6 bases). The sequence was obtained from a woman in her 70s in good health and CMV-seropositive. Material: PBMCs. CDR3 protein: CASSLRTGWEQYF. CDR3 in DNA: TGTGCCAGCAGCTTGCGAACAGGGTGGGAGCAGTACTTC.